The 6 T cell receptor beta chains presented below share a single source sample, sequenced in a study of T cells in Graves' hyperthyroidism and ophthalmopathy. Amplified TCR beta CDR3 regions derived from RNA transcripts. Primed by the HTBI set, a first-round RT-PCR was run on the TCR CDR3. TCRdb reprocessed the multiplex PCR reads via MiXCR and lists one record per CDR3 protein. The sample lists around 690,000 distinct CDR3 sequences; around a sixth were seen once. What was sequenced was blood. The receptors originated from a man aged 50 or older with Graves' hyperthyroidism.

This clonotype was picked up many times. The rearrangement uses TRBV27 and TRBJ2-7, with 9 bases fitting TRBD2. Per germline, CDR1 MNHEY and CDR2 SMNVEV (reference sequence). J lost 3 bases, V lost 3 bases, and 6 bases had no gene match. The CDR3 consists of 15 residues. CDR3 residues: CASSFATSGFYEQYF. The CDR3 region has the DNA TGTGCCAGCAGTTTCGCGACTAGCGGATTCTACGAGCAGTACTTC.

This chain uses TRBV5-4 with TRBJ1-1; 8 bases are shared with TRBD1. The CDR3 has 17 amino acids. The germline gives CDR1 SGHNT, CDR2 YYREEE (reference sequence). Trimming at V came to 5 bases and at J to 4 bases, leaving 16 bases not matched to a gene. The CDR3 sequence: CASRPWTGLRLSTEAFF. The CDR3 DNA reads as TGTGCCAGCAGACCTTGGACAGGGTTGAGGCTGAGCACTGAAGCTTTCTTT.

This clonotype showed up many times. The chain couples TRBV5-1 to TRBJ2-7; TRBD1 matches 9 bases. The ends lost 2 bases at V and 4 bases at J; junction bases unmatched: 10. This CDR3 is 16 amino acids long. Germline values: CDR1 SGHRS, CDR2 YFSETQ. The CDR3 sequence is CASSLDRGAPGYEQYF. The CDR3 DNA sequence: TGCGCCAGCAGCTTAGACAGGGGGGCGCCTGGATACGAGCAGTACTTC.

This clonotype has a handful of counts. The chain has TRBV20-1 and TRBJ2-1; 8 bases map to TRBD2. This CDR3 is built from 17 residues. The V gene end was trimmed by 3 bases and the J gene end by 0 bases; junction bases not matched to a gene: 10. The germline CDR1 and CDR2 sequences are DFQATT and SNEGSKA (reference sequence). CDR3 residues: CSASRGAGGLSYNEQFF. CDR3 nucleotides: TGCAGTGCTAGTAGAGGCGCGGGAGGCCTCTCCTACAATGAGCAGTTCTTC.

This clonotype appeared a few times. The chain couples TRBV6-6 to TRBJ2-5; D gene uncertain. Trimming left V 0 bases short and J 5 bases short, with 13 bases between. Germline V gives CDR1 MNHNY, CDR2 SVGAGI (reference sequence). The CDR3 has 15 amino acids. Here the CDR3 DNA reads TGTGCCAGCAGTTACTCAATGACAATCTCGGAGACCCAGTACTTC. Translating gives CASSYSMTISETQYF.

For this clonotype: One end of the junction does not line up with germline, which may come from a read error. This rearrangement joins TRBV6-1 to TRBJ1-6; 8 bases map to TRBD1. Looked up from germline, CDR1 is MNHNS and CDR2 is SASEGT. The CDR3 sequence is 15 residues long. The CDR3 nucleotides read TGTGTCAGCAGTCCCCCCGGACAGGGTAATTCACCCCTCCACTTT. It is translated as CVSSPPGQGNSPLHF.